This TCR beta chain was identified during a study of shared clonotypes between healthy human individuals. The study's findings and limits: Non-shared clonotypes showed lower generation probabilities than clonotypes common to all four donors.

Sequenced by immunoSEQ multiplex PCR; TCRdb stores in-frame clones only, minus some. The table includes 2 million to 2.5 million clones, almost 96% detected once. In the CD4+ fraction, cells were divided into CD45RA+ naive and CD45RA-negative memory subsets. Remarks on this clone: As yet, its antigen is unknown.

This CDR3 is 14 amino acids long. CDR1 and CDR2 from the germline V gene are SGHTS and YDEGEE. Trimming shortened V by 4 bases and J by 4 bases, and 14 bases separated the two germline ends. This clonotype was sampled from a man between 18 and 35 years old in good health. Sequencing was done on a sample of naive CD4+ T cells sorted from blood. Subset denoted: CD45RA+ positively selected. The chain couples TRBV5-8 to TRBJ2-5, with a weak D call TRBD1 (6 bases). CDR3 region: CASSTLGGLETQYF. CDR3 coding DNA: TGTGCCAGCAGCACACTAGGGGGATTAGAGACCCAGTACTTC.